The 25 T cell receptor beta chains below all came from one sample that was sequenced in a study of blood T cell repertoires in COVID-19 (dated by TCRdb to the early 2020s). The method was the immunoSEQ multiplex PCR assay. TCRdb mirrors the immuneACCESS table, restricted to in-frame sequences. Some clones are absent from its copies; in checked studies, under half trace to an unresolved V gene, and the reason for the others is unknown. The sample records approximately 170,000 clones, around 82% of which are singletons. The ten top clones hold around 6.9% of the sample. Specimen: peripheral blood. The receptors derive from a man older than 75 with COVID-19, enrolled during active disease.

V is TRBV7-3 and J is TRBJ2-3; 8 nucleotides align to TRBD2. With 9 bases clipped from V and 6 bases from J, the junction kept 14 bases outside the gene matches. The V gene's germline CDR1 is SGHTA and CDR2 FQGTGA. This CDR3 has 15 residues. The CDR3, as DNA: TGTGCCAGTAGCGGGGCGCCGACAGAAGGGGATACGCAGTATTTT. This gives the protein CASSGAPTEGDTQYF.

The CDR3 DNA sequence: TGTGCCAGCAGGTACCGGGACAGGGGGGGGAATGAGCAGTTCTTC. Its translation is CASRYRDRGGNEQFF. The chain employs TRBV6-5 and TRBJ2-1, with 11 bases that match TRBD1. The junction had 8 bases not matched to a gene; V was cut back by 6 bases and J by 7 bases. This CDR3 contains 15 residues. Germline loops: CDR1 MNHEY, CDR2 SVGAGI.

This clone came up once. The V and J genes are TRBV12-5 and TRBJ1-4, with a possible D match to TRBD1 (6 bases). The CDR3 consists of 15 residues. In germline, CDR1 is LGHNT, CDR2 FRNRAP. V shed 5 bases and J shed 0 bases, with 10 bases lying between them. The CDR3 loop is CASGLGQSTNEKLFF. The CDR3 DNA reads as TGTGCTAGTGGTCTAGGACAGTCAACTAATGAAAAACTGTTTTTT.

The CDR3 DNA reads as TGTGCCAGCAGCCAAGACAAGTCAGGGGGATTCTATGGCTACACCTTC. Translated, it gives CASSQDKSGGFYGYTF. The V and J genes are TRBV3-1 (or the pseudogene TRBV3-2) and TRBJ1-2; TRBD1 matches at 7 bases. From germline, CDR1 is LGHDT and CDR2 YNNKEL (reference sequence). V lost 0 bases, J lost 4 bases, and 8 bases stayed unmatched. The CDR3 is 16 residues long.

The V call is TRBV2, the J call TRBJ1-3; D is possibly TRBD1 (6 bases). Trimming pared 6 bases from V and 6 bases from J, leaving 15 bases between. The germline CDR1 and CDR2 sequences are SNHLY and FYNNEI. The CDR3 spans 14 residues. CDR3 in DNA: TGTGCCAGCAGGTCCCGGGGGGCCCTAAACACCATATATTTT. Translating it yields CASRSRGALNTIYF.

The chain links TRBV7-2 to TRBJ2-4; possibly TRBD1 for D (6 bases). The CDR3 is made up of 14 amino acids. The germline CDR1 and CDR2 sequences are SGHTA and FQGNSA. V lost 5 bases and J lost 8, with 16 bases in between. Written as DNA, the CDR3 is TGTGCCAGCAGCCCAACCCTAGGGGGAGACATTCAGTACTTC. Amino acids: CASSPTLGGDIQYF.

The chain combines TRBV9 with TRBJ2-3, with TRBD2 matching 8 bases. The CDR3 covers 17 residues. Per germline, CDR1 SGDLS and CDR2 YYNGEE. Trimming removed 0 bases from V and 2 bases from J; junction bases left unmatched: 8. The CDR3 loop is CASSVGISGGLTDTQYF. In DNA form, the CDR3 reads TGTGCCAGCAGCGTAGGAATCAGCGGGGGCCTCACAGATACGCAGTATTTT.

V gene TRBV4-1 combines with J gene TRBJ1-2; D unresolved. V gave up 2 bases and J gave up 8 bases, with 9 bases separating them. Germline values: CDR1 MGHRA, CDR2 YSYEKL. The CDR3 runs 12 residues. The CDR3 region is CASSQNRAGYTF. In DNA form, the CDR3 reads TGCGCCAGCAGCCAAAATAGAGCCGGCTACACCTTC.

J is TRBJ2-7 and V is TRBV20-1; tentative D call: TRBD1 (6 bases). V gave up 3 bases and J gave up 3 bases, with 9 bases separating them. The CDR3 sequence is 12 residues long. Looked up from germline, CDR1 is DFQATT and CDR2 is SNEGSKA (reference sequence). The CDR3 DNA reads TGCAGTGCTAGTAGACAGGACTACGAGCAGTACTTC. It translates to CSASRQDYEQYF.

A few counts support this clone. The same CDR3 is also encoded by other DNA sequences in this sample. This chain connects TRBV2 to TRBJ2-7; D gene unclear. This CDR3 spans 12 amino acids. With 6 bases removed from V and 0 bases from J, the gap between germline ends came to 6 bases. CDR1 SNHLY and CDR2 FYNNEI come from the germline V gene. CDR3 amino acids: CASSYSSYEQYF. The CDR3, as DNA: TGTGCCAGCAGCTACAGCTCCTACGAGCAGTACTTC.

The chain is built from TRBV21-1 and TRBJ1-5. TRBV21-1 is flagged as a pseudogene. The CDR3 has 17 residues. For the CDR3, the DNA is TGTGCCAGCAGCAAAGAATTGACCTTCCCCCTGAGGCAGCCCCAGCATTTT. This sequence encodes CASSKELTFPLRQPQHF.

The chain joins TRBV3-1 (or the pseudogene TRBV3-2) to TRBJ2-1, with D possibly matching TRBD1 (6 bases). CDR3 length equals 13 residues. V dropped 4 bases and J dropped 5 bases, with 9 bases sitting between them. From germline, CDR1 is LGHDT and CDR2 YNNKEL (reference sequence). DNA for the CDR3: TGTGCCAGCAGCCCACGGACAGACAATGAGCAGTTCTTC. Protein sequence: CASSPRTDNEQFF.

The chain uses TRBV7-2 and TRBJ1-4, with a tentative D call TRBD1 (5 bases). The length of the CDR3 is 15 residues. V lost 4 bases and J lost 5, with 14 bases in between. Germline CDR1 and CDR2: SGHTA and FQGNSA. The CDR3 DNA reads TGTGCCAGCAGCTCAAACCGGGACTCAAATGAAAAACTGTTTTTT. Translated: CASSSNRDSNEKLFF.

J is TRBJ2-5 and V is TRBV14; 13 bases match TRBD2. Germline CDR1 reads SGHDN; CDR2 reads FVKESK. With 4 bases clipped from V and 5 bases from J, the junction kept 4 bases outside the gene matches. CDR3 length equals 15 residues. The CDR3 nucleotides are TGTGCCAGCAGCCCGGGACTAGCGGGGCCCGAGACCCAGTACTTC. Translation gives CASSPGLAGPETQYF.

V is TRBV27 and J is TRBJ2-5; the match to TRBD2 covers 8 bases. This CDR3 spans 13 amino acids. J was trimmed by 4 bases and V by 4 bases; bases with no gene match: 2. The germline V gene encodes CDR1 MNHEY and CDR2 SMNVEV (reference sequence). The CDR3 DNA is TGTGCCAGCAGTTACCGGGGGGGAGAGACCCAGTACTTC. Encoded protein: CASSYRGGETQYF.

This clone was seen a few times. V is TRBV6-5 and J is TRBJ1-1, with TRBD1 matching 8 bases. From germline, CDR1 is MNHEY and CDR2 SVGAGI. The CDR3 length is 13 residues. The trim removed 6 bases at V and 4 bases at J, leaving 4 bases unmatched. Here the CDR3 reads CASSLDRGTEAFF. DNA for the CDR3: TGTGCCAGCAGCCTAGACAGGGGCACTGAAGCTTTCTTT.

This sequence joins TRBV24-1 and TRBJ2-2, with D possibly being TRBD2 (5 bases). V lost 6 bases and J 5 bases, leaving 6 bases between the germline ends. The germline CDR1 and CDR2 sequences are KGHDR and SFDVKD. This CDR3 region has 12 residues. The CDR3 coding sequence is TGTGCCACCAGTCGAGGGACCGGGGAGCTGTTTTTT. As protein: CATSRGTGELFF.

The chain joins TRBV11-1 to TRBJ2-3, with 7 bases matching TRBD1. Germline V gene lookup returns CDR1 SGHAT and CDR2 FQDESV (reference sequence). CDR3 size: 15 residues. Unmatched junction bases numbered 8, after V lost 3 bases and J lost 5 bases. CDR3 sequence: CASSFGQAGVDTQYF. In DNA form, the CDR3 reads TGTGCCAGCAGCTTCGGACAGGCAGGGGTAGATACGCAGTATTTT.

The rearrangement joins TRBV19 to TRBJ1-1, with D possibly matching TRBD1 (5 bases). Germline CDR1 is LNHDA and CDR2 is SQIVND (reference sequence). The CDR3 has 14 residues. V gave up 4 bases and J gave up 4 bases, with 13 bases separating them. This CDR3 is CASSTFGGVTEAFF. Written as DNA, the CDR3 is TGTGCCAGTAGTACCTTCGGAGGGGTCACTGAAGCTTTCTTT.

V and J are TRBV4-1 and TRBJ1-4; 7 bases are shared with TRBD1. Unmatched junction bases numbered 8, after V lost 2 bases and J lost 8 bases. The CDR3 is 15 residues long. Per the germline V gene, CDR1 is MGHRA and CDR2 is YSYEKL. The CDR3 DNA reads TGCGCCAGCAGCCAAAACCGGGACAGTGGGGAAAAACTGTTTTTT. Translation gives CASSQNRDSGEKLFF.

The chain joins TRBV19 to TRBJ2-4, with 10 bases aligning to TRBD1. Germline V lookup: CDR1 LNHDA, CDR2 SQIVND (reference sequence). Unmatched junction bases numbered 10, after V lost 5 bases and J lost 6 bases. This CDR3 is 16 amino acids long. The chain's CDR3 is CASSPRRDRGGNIQYF. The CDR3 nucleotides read TGTGCCAGTAGTCCACGCCGGGACAGGGGAGGAAACATTCAGTACTTC.

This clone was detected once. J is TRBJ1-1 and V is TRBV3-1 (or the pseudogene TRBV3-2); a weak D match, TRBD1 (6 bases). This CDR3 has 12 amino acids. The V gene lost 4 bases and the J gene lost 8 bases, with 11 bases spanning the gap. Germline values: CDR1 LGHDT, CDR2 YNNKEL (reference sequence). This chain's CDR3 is CASSLRGTEAFF. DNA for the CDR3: TGTGCCAGCAGCCTCAGGGGAACGGAAGCTTTCTTT.

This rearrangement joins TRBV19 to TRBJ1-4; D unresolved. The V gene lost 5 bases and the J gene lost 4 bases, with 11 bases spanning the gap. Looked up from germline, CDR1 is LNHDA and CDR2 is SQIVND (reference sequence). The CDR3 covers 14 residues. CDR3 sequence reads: CASSGTANNEKLFF. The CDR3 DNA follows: TGTGCCAGTAGTGGCACCGCCAATAATGAAAAACTGTTTTTT.

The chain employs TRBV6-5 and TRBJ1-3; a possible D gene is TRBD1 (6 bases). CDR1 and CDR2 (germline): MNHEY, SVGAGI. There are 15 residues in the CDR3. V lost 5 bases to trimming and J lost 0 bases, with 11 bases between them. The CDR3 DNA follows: TGTGCCAGCAGTCCACAGGACAGCTCTGGAAACACCATATATTTT. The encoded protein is CASSPQDSSGNTIYF.

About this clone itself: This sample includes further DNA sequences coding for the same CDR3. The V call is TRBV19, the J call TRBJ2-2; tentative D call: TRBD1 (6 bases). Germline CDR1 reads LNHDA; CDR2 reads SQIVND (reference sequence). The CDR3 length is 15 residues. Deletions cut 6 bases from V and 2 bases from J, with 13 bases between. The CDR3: CASRPTGTNTGELFF. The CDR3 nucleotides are TGTGCCAGTAGGCCCACAGGGACCAACACCGGGGAGCTGTTTTTT.